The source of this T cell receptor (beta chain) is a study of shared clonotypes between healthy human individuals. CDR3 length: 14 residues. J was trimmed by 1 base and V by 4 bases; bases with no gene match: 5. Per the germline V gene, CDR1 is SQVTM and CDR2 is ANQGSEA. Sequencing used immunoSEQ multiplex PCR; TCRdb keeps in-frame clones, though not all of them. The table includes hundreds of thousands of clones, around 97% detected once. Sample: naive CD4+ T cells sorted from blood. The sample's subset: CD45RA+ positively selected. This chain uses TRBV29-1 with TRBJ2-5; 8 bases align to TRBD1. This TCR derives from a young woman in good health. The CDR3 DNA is TGCAGCGTTGGGGGACAGGTTCGCCAAGAGACCCAGTACTTC. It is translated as CSVGGQVRQETQYF.